These 27 T cell receptor beta chains were all obtained from the same sample, sequenced in a study of PD-1 blockade in classical Hodgkin lymphoma. Time point described: newly diagnosed, previously untreated cHL patient sample. Profiled with immunoSEQ multiplex PCR; TCRdb holds only in-frame clones, not every one. This sample has roughly 17,000 clones, with about nine tenths found just once. Material: peripheral blood mononuclear cells (PBMCs). The receptors shown here come from a human donor with classical Hodgkin lymphoma.

This clone appeared once. The chain couples TRBV28 to TRBJ1-5, with D hard to call. The germline V gene has CDR1 MDHEN and CDR2 SYDVKM. CDR3 length: 13 amino acids. V lost 5 bases, J lost 4 bases, and 9 bases lay in between. CDR3 nucleotide sequence: TGTGCCAGCAGTACGCCCGGGAATCAGCCCCAGCATTTT. Translation gives CASSTPGNQPQHF. The whole variable domain, filled in from reference TRBV28 and TRBJ1-5, reads DVKVTQSSRYLVKRTGEKVFLECVQDMDHENMFWYRQDPGLGLRLIYFSYDVKMKEKGDIPEGYSVSREKKERFSLILESASTNQTSMYLCASSTPGNQPQHFGDGTRLSIL.

This clone appeared a single time. The rearrangement joins TRBV7-2 to TRBJ2-7; 10 positions agree with TRBD2. The CDR3 contains 14 residues. Germline V gene lookup returns CDR1 SGHTA and CDR2 FQGNSA. V trimming: 6 bases; J trimming: 3 bases; junction bases outside the gene matches: 5. The CDR3 spells CASSSGRLGYEQYF. The CDR3 DNA reads as TGTGCCAGCAGTAGCGGGAGGTTGGGCTACGAGCAGTACTTC. Based on the CDR3 plus reference TRBV7-2 and TRBJ2-7, the full variable domain is GAGVSQSPSNKVTEKGKDVELRCDPISGHTALYWYRQSLGQGLEFLIYFQGNSAPDKSGLPSDRFSAERTGGSVSTLTIQRTQQEDSAVYLCASSSGRLGYEQYFGPGTRLTVT.

On this clone itself: The same CDR3 also results from other DNA sequences found in this sample. The chain employs TRBV19 and TRBJ2-2; 10 bases are shared with TRBD1. The germline V gene encodes CDR1 LNHDA and CDR2 SQIVND (reference sequence). This CDR3 is 16 amino acids long. With V trimmed by 5 bases and J by 4 bases, 7 bases remained unmatched. The CDR3 reads CASSVRQGASTGELFF. The CDR3, as DNA: TGTGCCAGTAGTGTGAGACAGGGGGCTAGCACCGGGGAGCTGTTTTTT.

The rearrangement uses TRBV19 and TRBJ2-1; D is possibly TRBD1 or TRBD2 (5 bases each). This CDR3 has 15 residues. The V end was cut by 7 bases, the J end by 2 bases, with 15 bases between. Germline V gene data show CDR1 as LNHDA and CDR2 as SQIVND (reference sequence). CDR3 amino acids: CASTYRGEPYNEQFF. DNA of the CDR3: TGTGCCAGTACTTATAGAGGGGAACCCTACAATGAGCAGTTCTTC. The full variable domain, its missing parts supplied by reference TRBV19 and TRBJ2-1, is DGGITQSPKYLFRKEGQNVTLSCEQNLNHDAMYWYRQDPGQGLRLIYYSQIVNDFQKGDIAEGYSVSREKKESFPLTVTSAQKNPTAFYLCASTYRGEPYNEQFFGPGTRLTVL.

V gene TRBV5-1 combines with J gene TRBJ1-2, with 10 bases identical to TRBD1. The length of the CDR3 is 15 residues. V gave up 1 base and J gave up 6 bases; unmatched junction bases: 6. CDR1 is SGHRS, CDR2 YFSETQ, per germline. The CDR3: CASSLSGQGRDGYTF. The CDR3 nucleotides read TGCGCCAGCAGCTTGTCGGGACAGGGGAGAGATGGCTACACCTTC. Looking up the rest from reference TRBV5-1 and TRBJ1-2 gives the full variable domain: KAGVTQTPRYLIKTRGQQVTLSCSPISGHRSVSWYQQTPGQGLQFLFEYFSETQRNKGNFPGRFSGRQFSNSRSEMNVSTLELGDSALYLCASSLSGQGRDGYTFGSGTRLTVV.

The chain combines TRBV7-9 with TRBJ2-2, with 7 bases identical to TRBD1. In germline, CDR1 is SEHNR, CDR2 FQNEAQ (reference sequence). The J segment lost 0 bases and the V segment lost 3 bases, leaving 1 base of the junction unmatched. The CDR3 is made up of 15 amino acids. The CDR3 DNA is TGTGCCAGCAGCTTGGGGACAGCGAACACCGGGGAGCTGTTTTTT. It is translated as CASSLGTANTGELFF.

Written as DNA, the CDR3 is TGTGCCAGCAGCGGACAGGGGAAGCATGGCTACACCTTC. Protein sequence: CASSGQGKHGYTF. This sequence joins TRBV28 and TRBJ1-2; 9 bases line up with TRBD1. Germline V gene lookup returns CDR1 MDHEN and CDR2 SYDVKM. CDR3 length: 13 amino acids. After removal of 6 bases from V and 6 bases from J, the junction contained 5 bases not matched to a gene.

This sequence joins TRBV28 and TRBJ2-1, with D unresolved. V lost 3 bases, J lost 8 bases, and 5 bases lay in between. CDR3 length equals 11 residues. CDR1 and CDR2 from the germline V gene are MDHEN and SYDVKM. CDR3 loop: CASSFRDEQFF. CDR3 in DNA: TGTGCCAGCAGTTTTAGGGATGAGCAGTTCTTC.

The rearrangement joins TRBV7-6 to TRBJ2-1, with 9 bases aligning to TRBD2. V trimming: 0 bases; J trimming: 6 bases; junction bases outside the gene matches: 3. The CDR3 runs 15 residues. Germline V gene sequence: CDR1 SGHVS, CDR2 FNYEAQ. DNA of the CDR3: TGTGCCAGCAGCTTAGCCAGCGGGAGGTTCAATGAGCAGTTCTTC. Amino acid sequence: CASSLASGRFNEQFF. Full variable domain (outside the CDR3, taken from reference TRBV7-6 and TRBJ2-1): GAGVSQSPRYKVTKRGQDVALRCDPISGHVSLYWYRQALGQGPEFLTYFNYEAQQDKSGLPNDRFSAERPEGSISTLTIQRTEQRDSAMYRCASSLASGRFNEQFFGPGTRLTVL.

The genes are TRBV4-2 and TRBJ2-3, with TRBD1 matching 8 bases. The CDR3 sequence is 17 residues long. Trimming at V came to 1 base and at J to 2 bases, leaving 8 bases not matched to a gene. Germline CDR1 is LGHNA and CDR2 is YNFKEQ. As DNA, the CDR3 is TGTGCCAGCAGCCAAGCGACGACAGGGGTACCCACAGATACGCAGTATTTT. This codes for CASSQATTGVPTDTQYF.

In its sample, this clone is medium-sized. The chain is built from TRBV4-2 and TRBJ2-1; 10 bases line up with TRBD2. After removal of 6 bases from V and 6 bases from J, the junction contained 5 bases not matched to a gene. Germline lookup yields CDR1 LGHNA and CDR2 YNFKEQ. This CDR3 spans 14 amino acids. The CDR3 DNA reads as TGTGCCAGCAGGCCTAGCGGGAGCTCCAATGAGCAGTTCTTC. Translating it yields CASRPSGSSNEQFF.

This clone has a single count. The rearrangement joins TRBV7-9 to TRBJ2-7; D not resolved. The V end lost 0 bases, the J end lost 7 bases, and 13 bases lay between the germline ends. This CDR3 spans 14 amino acids. Germline values: CDR1 SEHNR, CDR2 FQNEAQ (reference sequence). This CDR3 reads CASSLAAADGEQYF. In DNA form, the CDR3 reads TGTGCCAGCAGCTTAGCCGCAGCCGACGGGGAGCAGTACTTC.

CDR3 bases: TGTGCCAGCAGTGGTTTGACAGTGCGGAGTGAAAAACTGTTTTTT. Translating it yields CASSGLTVRSEKLFF. J is TRBJ1-4 and V is TRBV25-1; D possibly corresponds to TRBD1 (5 bases). The germline V gene encodes CDR1 MGHDK and CDR2 SYGVNS. This CDR3 contains 15 residues. V was shortened by 4 bases and J by 7 bases, with 16 bases between the two germline ends.

There are a few counts of this clone. This sample also contains other DNA sequences that code for the same CDR3. The genes are TRBV7-3 and TRBJ2-1; D unclear. The CDR3 has 13 amino acids. Germline V gives CDR1 SGHTA, CDR2 FQGTGA. Deletions cut 0 bases from V and 11 bases from J, with 11 bases between. This chain's CDR3 is CASSLTGQQQQFF. As DNA, the CDR3 is TGTGCCAGCAGCTTAACCGGGCAGCAACAGCAGTTCTTC.

The chain has TRBV9 and TRBJ2-5, with 11 positions matching TRBD2. Germline trimming cut 4 bases from V and 5 bases from J; bases unmatched to any gene: 13. Germline CDR1 reads SGDLS; CDR2 reads YYNGEE. The CDR3 has 17 amino acids. CDR3 residues: CASSSRLIAGGPETQYF. The CDR3 coding sequence is TGTGCCAGCAGCTCTCGCCTCATAGCGGGAGGGCCTGAGACCCAGTACTTC.

The chain carries TRBV4-3 and TRBJ2-6; 7 bases align to TRBD1. Trimming cost V 0 bases and J 0 bases; bases outside gene matches: 8. Germline CDR1 and CDR2: LGHNA and YSLEER. The length of the CDR3 is 19 residues. The CDR3 reads CASSQDIQGPLSGANVLTF. The CDR3 coding sequence is TGCGCCAGCAGCCAAGATATACAGGGGCCCCTCTCTGGGGCCAACGTCCTGACTTTC.

The chain's CDR3 is CASTPERGGGYGYTF. In nucleotides, the CDR3 is TGTGCCAGCACTCCGGAGAGGGGAGGAGGGTATGGCTACACCTTC. The rearrangement links TRBV18 to TRBJ1-2, with a possible D match to TRBD1 (5 bases). Germline loops: CDR1 KGHSH, CDR2 LQKENI. The CDR3 is 15 residues long. V lost 8 bases, J lost 5 bases, and 21 bases lay in between.

The J gene is TRBJ2-2, the V gene TRBV29-1; 11 nucleotides match TRBD1. The CDR3 is 16 amino acids. Germline trimming cut 4 bases from V and 3 bases from J; bases unmatched to any gene: 7. In germline, CDR1 is SQVTM, CDR2 ANQGSEA. CDR3 nucleotide sequence: TGCAGCGTTGCAAGGACAGGGGGCGCGGACACCGGGGAGCTGTTTTTT. Translated, it gives CSVARTGGADTGELFF.

The chain has TRBV5-6 and TRBJ1-4, with 7 bases lining up with TRBD1. The junction had 10 bases not matched to a gene; V was cut back by 4 bases and J by 13 bases. Germline V gives CDR1 SGHDT, CDR2 YYEEEE. The CDR3 has 13 amino acids. The CDR3 DNA is TGTGCCAGCAGCGAGTCGACAGGGCCGGGACTGTTTTTT. Translated: CASSESTGPGLFF.

V gene TRBV18 combines with J gene TRBJ1-1; D is unresolved. The germline gives CDR1 KGHSH, CDR2 LQKENI. With 6 bases removed from V and 0 bases from J, the gap between germline ends came to 8 bases. CDR3 length: 13 residues. For the CDR3, the DNA is TGTGCCAGCTCCCAAGGGATGAACACTGAAGCTTTCTTT. Protein product: CASSQGMNTEAFF.

The chain recombines TRBV5-4 with TRBJ2-3; no reliable D call. This CDR3 contains 12 residues. V lost 4 bases to trimming and J lost 0 bases, with 3 bases between them. Germline assignment: CDR1 SGHNT and CDR2 YYREEE (reference sequence). The CDR3 nucleotides read TGTGCCAGCAGCCGTAGCACAGATACGCAGTATTTT. Translated: CASSRSTDTQYF.

The chain employs TRBV9 and TRBJ2-3; 7 bases are a match to TRBD1. The CDR3 is 14 residues long. With 4 bases clipped from V and 2 bases from J, the junction kept 4 bases outside the gene matches. Germline assignment: CDR1 SGDLS and CDR2 YYNGEE. This chain's CDR3 is CASSMGTATDTQYF. DNA of the CDR3: TGTGCCAGCAGCATGGGGACAGCCACAGATACGCAGTATTTT.

This clone showed up just once. The rearrangement uses TRBV14 and TRBJ2-5; TRBD2 is a possible D gene (5 bases). The CDR3 totals 16 residues. V lost 0 bases and J lost 5, with 16 bases in between. CDR1 and CDR2 from the germline V gene are SGHDN and FVKESK. This chain's CDR3 is CASSQDRLRRRETQYF. The CDR3 DNA reads TGTGCCAGCAGCCAAGACCGTCTCAGGAGGAGGGAGACCCAGTACTTC. The full variable domain, completed using reference TRBV14 and TRBJ2-5, is EAGVTQFPSHSVIEKGQTVTLRCDPISGHDNLYWYRRVMGKEIKFLLHFVKESKQDESGMPNNRFLAERTGGTYSTLKVQPAELEDSGVYFCASSQDRLRRRETQYFGPGTRLLVL.

The J gene is TRBJ1-2, the V gene TRBV11-2; 7 positions match TRBD1. The germline gives CDR1 SGHAT, CDR2 FQNNGV. V gave up 4 bases and J gave up 2 bases; unmatched junction bases: 4. This CDR3 has 14 residues. The CDR3 sequence: CASSSTQGNYGYTF. The CDR3 region has the DNA TGTGCCAGCAGCTCGACACAGGGGAACTATGGCTACACCTTC.

The gene calls are TRBV28 and TRBJ1-5, with a weak D call TRBD1 (6 bases). V shed 6 bases and J shed 4 bases, with 28 bases lying between them. The CDR3 is made up of 19 amino acids. CDR1 and CDR2 (germline): MDHEN, SYDVKM. The CDR3 loop reads CASRSKNRELLGGNQPQHF. For the CDR3, the DNA is TGTGCCAGCAGGAGCAAAAACAGGGAGCTGCTAGGGGGAAATCAGCCCCAGCATTTT.

The chain has TRBV30 and TRBJ1-1; D unclear. The CDR3 has 15 residues. V was shortened by 0 bases and J by 5 bases, with 16 bases between the two germline ends. The germline V gene has CDR1 GTSNPN and CDR2 SVGIG (reference sequence). The CDR3 DNA is TGTGCCTGGAGTGTACAGTCCTATGGGAGGACTGAAGCTTTCTTT. This encodes CAWSVQSYGRTEAFF.

The chain uses TRBV7-8 and TRBJ2-3, with TRBD1 matching over 7 bases. The germline V gene has CDR1 SGHVS and CDR2 FQNEAQ. V dropped 2 bases and J dropped 4; count of bases not matched to a gene: 6. The CDR3 runs to 15 residues. The CDR3 region has the DNA TGTGCCAGCAGCTTACTGGTCCAGGGGGCAGATACGCAGTATTTT. It translates to CASSLLVQGADTQYF.